This T cell receptor beta chain was sequenced for a study of T cell changes during pregnancy in multiple sclerosis. Here immunoSEQ multiplex PCR was the method, and the copy in TCRdb shows in-frame clones only, minus some. The sample lists some 60,000 clones; over 75% were seen once. The CDR3 is 14 residues long. The V end was cut by 4 bases, the J end by 0 bases, with 10 bases between. From germline, CDR1 is SGHRS and CDR2 YFSETQ. The chain combines TRBV5-1 with TRBJ2-5; TRBD1 might be the D (6 bases). This TCR was recovered from a female donor in good health, enrolled as a control in a pregnancy study. The material was peripheral blood, obtained in the first trimester of pregnancy. The CDR3: CASSNTGNQETQYF. CDR3 DNA sequence: TGCGCCAGCAGCAACACAGGGAACCAAGAGACCCAGTACTTC. The variable domain in full, completed from reference TRBV5-1 and TRBJ2-5, reads KAGVTQTPRYLIKTRGQQVTLSCSPISGHRSVSWYQQTPGQGLQFLFEYFSETQRNKGNFPGRFSGRQFSNSRSEMNVSTLELGDSALYLCASSNTGNQETQYFGPGTRLLVL.